These 7 T cell receptor beta chains were sequenced from one sample in a study of cytomegalovirus exposure and HLA in healthy donors. The PCR made use of 60 Vbeta and 13 Jbeta primers. The data were produced by immunoSEQ multiplex PCR, yet TCRdb's version contains in-frame clones alone and is incomplete. The sample lists more than 70,000 clones; around four fifths were seen once. The sequenced sample consisted of PBMCs. The origin of the receptors is a boy aged 5-17 years in good health and CMV-seronegative.

The chain links TRBV15 to TRBJ2-5, with D tentatively TRBD2 (5 bases). The CDR3 runs to 15 residues. V dropped 0 bases and J dropped 4 bases, with 12 bases sitting between them. Looked up from germline, CDR1 is LNHNV and CDR2 is YYDKDF (reference sequence). CDR3: CATSRDRGMGETQYF. The CDR3 DNA sequence: TGTGCCACCAGCAGAGATCGGGGAATGGGAGAGACCCAGTACTTC.

The V gene is TRBV6-5, the J gene TRBJ2-7; D is ambiguous. The CDR3 has 11 residues. The germline CDR1 and CDR2 sequences are MNHEY and SVGAGI. The ends were cut back, 8 bases at V and 4 bases at J, with 9 bases in the middle. The chain's CDR3 is CASRGDYEQYF. The CDR3 DNA reads as TGTGCCAGCCGAGGAGATTACGAGCAGTACTTC.

The chain has TRBV7-6 and TRBJ2-7, with D possibly TRBD1 on 6 matching bases. CDR3 length equals 13 residues. CDR1 is SGHVS and CDR2 is FNYEAQ in the germline V gene. Between the trimmed V and J ends, which lost 1 base and 3 bases, there was a span of 7 bases. The DNA of the CDR3 is TGTGCCAGCAGCTTAGGACAGGTCTACGAGCAGTACTTC. This encodes CASSLGQVYEQYF. Full variable domain (remainder filled in from reference TRBV7-6 and TRBJ2-7): GAGVSQSPRYKVTKRGQDVALRCDPISGHVSLYWYRQALGQGPEFLTYFNYEAQQDKSGLPNDRFSAERPEGSISTLTIQRTEQRDSAMYRCASSLGQVYEQYFGPGTRLTVT.

The chain joins TRBV6-6 to TRBJ1-5; the D is unclear. The V gene's germline CDR1 is MNHNY and CDR2 SVGAGI (reference sequence). The ends were cut back, 7 bases at V and 1 base at J, with 14 bases in the middle. The CDR3 consists of 15 residues. Here the CDR3 DNA reads TGTGCCAGCAAAGACACCGGGATAAGCAATCAGCCCCAGCATTTT. Its translation: CASKDTGISNQPQHF.

The chain uses TRBV30 and TRBJ2-6; TRBD2 matches 8 bases. The CDR3 has 16 residues. The V gene's germline CDR1 is GTSNPN and CDR2 SVGIG (reference sequence). The ends lost 0 bases at V and 0 bases at J; junction bases unmatched: 1. As DNA, the CDR3 is TGTGCCTGGAGTGTAGCGGGGGTCTCTGGGGCCAACGTCCTGACTTTC. This encodes CAWSVAGVSGANVLTF. The full variable domain, with the rest looked up from reference TRBV30 and TRBJ2-6, is SQTIHQWPATLVQPVGSPLSLECTVEGTSNPNLYWYRQAAGRGLQLLFYSVGIGQISSEVPQNLSASRPQDRQFILSSKKLLLSDSGFYLCAWSVAGVSGANVLTFGAGSRLTVL.

This chain uses TRBV29-1 with TRBJ2-7, with D tentatively TRBD1 (6 bases). Deletions cut 6 bases from V and 2 bases from J, with 14 bases between. Germline CDR1 reads SQVTM; CDR2 reads ANQGSEA. The CDR3 runs 13 residues. The CDR3 spells CSVRDIGAYEQYF. The CDR3 DNA is TGCAGCGTACGGGACATAGGGGCCTACGAGCAGTACTTC.

The rearrangement links TRBV5-6 to TRBJ1-1; possible D gene TRBD1, 6 bases. Germline CDR1 reads SGHDT; CDR2 reads YYEEEE. This CDR3 has 13 residues. V dropped 8 bases and J dropped 1 base, with 12 bases sitting between them. The CDR3 loop reads CASNGQRNTEAFF. CDR3 in DNA: TGTGCCAGTAACGGACAGAGGAACACTGAAGCTTTCTTT.